This T cell receptor (beta chain) is from a study of PD-L1 blockade in urothelial cancer. CDR1 and CDR2 (germline): SGHDT, YYEEEE. Trimming took off 4 bases at V and 2 bases at J, with 2 bases between the two ends. The CDR3 sequence is 11 residues long. This clone was recorded once. Some clones are missing from TCRdb's copy, which holds only in-frame ones; the method was immunoSEQ multiplex PCR. The sample includes 70,000 or so clones, roughly 91% of them seen just once. The clonotype was recovered from a man in his fifties or sixties with urothelial cancer. This chain uses TRBV5-6 with TRBJ2-3; D unclear. The sequencing used PBMCs, collected around atezolizumab (anti-PD-L1) treatment. CDR3 region: CASSLTDTQYF. The CDR3 nucleotides read TGTGCCAGCAGCCTCACAGATACGCAGTATTTT. Together with reference TRBV5-6 and TRBJ2-3, the CDR3 gives the full variable domain: DAGVTQSPTHLIKTRGQQVTLRCSPKSGHDTVSWYQQALGQGPQFIFQYYEEEERQRGNFPDRFSGHQFPNYSSELNVNALLLGDSALYLCASSLTDTQYFGPGTRLTVL.